This T cell receptor (beta chain) was identified during a study of blood T cell repertoires in COVID-19. Across the study: Samples of COVID-19 (acute and convalescent) were obtained from the United States, Italy and Spain. T cells, B-cell-depleted T cells, or PBMCs provided the cDNA or gDNA that served as material.

The germline V gene encodes CDR1 LGHNT and CDR2 FRNRAP. The CDR3 is 13 amino acids. V was cut by 5 bases and J by 4 bases, with 11 bases left in between. Original analysis: Quantification of nucleated cells was approximated via reference gene primer amplification. The table came from immunoSEQ multiplex PCR; TCRdb's copy has only in-frame clones and leaves some out. That table is the source of V, J and clone size, and D and trimming were worked out from the DNA. The repertoire has around 340,000 clones, approximately 89% of them found once; the top ten carry roughly 4%. Patients at the Seattle site were enrolled during active infection and followed longitudinally.

The TCR originated in a woman aged 55-69 years with COVID-19, enrolled during active disease. The sequencing sample was made of peripheral blood. The chain carries TRBV12-5 and TRBJ1-1, with TRBD1 as a possible D gene (5 bases). DNA of the CDR3: TGTGCTAGTGGTGCGCGGGGCGGCACTGAAGCTTTCTTT. This codes for CASGARGGTEAFF.